The sequence of this T cell receptor beta chain was determined in a study of cytomegalovirus exposure and HLA in healthy donors. Turning to the study itself: The approximately 120 validation repertoires, a later analysis reported, used the same platform as the approximately 700 first-cohort repertoires. Study conclusions and caveats: Listed as cytomegalovirus-associated were over 150 TCR beta chains. Accounts indicate the classifier identified cytomegalovirus status with strong specificity and sensitivity.

Donors were drawn from the roughly 130-subject validation cohort, separate from the approximately 670-subject first cohort. Assay: immunoSEQ multiplex PCR; the TCRdb copy retains only in-frame clones and omits some. The sample carries roughly 130,000 clones, roughly 90% recorded once. This clone turned up a few times. Its matching antigen is unknown. The CDR3 contains 14 residues. V shed 4 bases, J shed 3 bases, and the junction held 3 bases outside the gene matches. Germline lookup yields CDR1 MNHEY and CDR2 SVGAGI. This TCR was recovered from a man under 40 in good health and CMV-seronegative. V is TRBV6-5 and J is TRBJ2-7; 10 bases map to TRBD2. Sequencing was performed on PBMCs. The CDR3 bases are TGTGCCAGCAGTTTAGCGGGGGGAGGCTACGAGCAGTACTTC. Encoded protein: CASSLAGGGYEQYF.